This TCR beta chain was sequenced in a study of Graves' ophthalmopathy and Graves' hyperthyroidism. Overall study: At initial diagnosis, peripheral blood was obtained, and this preceded any treatment.

Researchers took RNA transcripts and amplified TCR beta CDR3 regions from them. In the first round, RT-PCR was carried out with HTBI primers, and a multiplex PCR formed the second round. TCRdb independently ran MiXCR on the multiplex PCR reads; one entry per CDR3 protein. The data contain roughly 300,000 distinct CDR3 sequences, roughly a sixth of them seen just once; the ten biggest clones take up around an eighth. General study findings and limits: Blood also harbored most expanded thyroid clonotypes above 0.001 frequency.

Ophthalmopathy cases showed moderate-to-severe activity, scoring CAS ≥3 and NOSPECS ≥4, with duration under 3 months. Patients were left out if they had other autoimmune diseases, uncontrolled infections, pregnancy or lactation. With 7 bases removed from V and 5 bases from J, the gap between germline ends came to 17 bases. The CDR3 loop spans 13 amino acids. Germline assignment: CDR1 SQVTM and CDR2 ANQGSEA. The sample holds many counts of this clonotype. The antigen remains unidentified. The rearrangement joins TRBV29-1 to TRBJ1-2; D unresolved. Sequencing was carried out using peripheral blood. This receptor was taken from an adult man with Graves' ophthalmopathy. The CDR3 DNA sequence: TGCAGCGCCAAGGTCCCAACGGAATATGGCTACACCTTC. Translation: CSAKVPTEYGYTF.